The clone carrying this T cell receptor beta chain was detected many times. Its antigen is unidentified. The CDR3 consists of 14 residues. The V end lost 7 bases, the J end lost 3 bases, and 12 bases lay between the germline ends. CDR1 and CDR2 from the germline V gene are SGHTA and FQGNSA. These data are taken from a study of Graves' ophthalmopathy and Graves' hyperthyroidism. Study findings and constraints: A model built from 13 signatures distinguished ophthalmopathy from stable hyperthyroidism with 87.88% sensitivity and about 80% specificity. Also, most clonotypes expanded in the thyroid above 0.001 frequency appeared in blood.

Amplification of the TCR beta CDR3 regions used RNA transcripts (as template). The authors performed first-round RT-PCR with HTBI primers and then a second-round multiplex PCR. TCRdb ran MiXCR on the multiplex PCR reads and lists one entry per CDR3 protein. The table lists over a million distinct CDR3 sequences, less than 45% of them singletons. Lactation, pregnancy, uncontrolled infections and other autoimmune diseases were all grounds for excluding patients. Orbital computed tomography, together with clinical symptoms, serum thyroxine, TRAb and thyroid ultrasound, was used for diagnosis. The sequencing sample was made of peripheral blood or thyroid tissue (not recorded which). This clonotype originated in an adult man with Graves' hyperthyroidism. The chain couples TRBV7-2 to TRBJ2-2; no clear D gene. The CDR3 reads CASTFQMDTGELFF. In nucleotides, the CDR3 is TGTGCCAGCACGTTCCAGATGGACACCGGGGAGCTGTTTTTT.